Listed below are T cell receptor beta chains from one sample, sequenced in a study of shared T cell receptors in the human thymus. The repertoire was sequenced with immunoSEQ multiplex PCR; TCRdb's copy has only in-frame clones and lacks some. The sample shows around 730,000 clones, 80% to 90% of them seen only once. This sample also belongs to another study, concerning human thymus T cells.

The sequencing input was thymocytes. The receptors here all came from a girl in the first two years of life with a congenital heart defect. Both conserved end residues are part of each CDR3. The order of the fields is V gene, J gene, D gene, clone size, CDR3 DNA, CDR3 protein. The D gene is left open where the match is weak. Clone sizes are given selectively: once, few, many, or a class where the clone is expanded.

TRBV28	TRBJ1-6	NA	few	TGTGCCAGCAGTTTGAGGAGGCGCACCTATAATTCACCCCTCCACTTT	CASSLRRRTYNSPLHF
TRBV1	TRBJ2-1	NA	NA	TGCACCAGCAGCCGGATAAATCGACTAGCGGGGGGGCCACACGATGAGCAGTTCTTC	CTSSRINRLAGGPHDEQFF
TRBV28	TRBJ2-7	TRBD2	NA	TGTGCCAGCAGTTCCAGCGGGGGGTCATGGCCCTACGAGCAGTACTTC	CASSSSGGSWPYEQYF
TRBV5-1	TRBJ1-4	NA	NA	TGCGCCAGCAGCTTTGACAGGCGAAAACTGTTTTTT	CASSFDRRKLFF
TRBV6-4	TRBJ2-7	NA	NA	TGTGCCAGCAGTGACTTGGGGACAAACTCCTACGAGCAGTACTTC	CASSDLGTNSYEQYF
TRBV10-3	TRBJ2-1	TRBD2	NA	TGTGCCATCAGTGAGTTCAGCGGGGGGGGAAATGAGCAGTTCTTC	CAISEFSGGGNEQFF
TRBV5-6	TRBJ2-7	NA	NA	TGTGCCAGCAGCACAAATCCAGGGAACGAGCAGTACTTC	CASSTNPGNEQYF
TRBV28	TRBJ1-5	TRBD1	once	TGTGCCAGCCAGGTGGGGACAGGGGATTTTAAGCCCCAGCATTTT	CASQVGTGDFKPQHF
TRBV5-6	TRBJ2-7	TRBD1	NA	TGTGCCAGCAGCTTTTGCCCCCGGGACAGGGCGACCAACTCCTACGAGCAGTACTTC	CASSFCPRDRATNSYEQYF
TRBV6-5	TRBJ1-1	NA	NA	TGTGCCAGCAGTCCGGGACTCCCGATCACTGAAGCTTTCTTT	CASSPGLPITEAFF
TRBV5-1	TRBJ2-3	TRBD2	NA	TGCGCCAGCAGCTCAGCGGGGGGACCGACAGATACGCAGTATTTT	CASSSAGGPTDTQYF
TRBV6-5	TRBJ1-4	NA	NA	TGTGCCAGCAGTCTATCCCCCTCAAGAAATGAAAAACTGTTTTTT	CASSLSPSRNEKLFF
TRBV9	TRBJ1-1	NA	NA	TGTGCCAGCAGCGCAAACAGGGTGCCCACTGAAGCTTTCTTT	CASSANRVPTEAFF
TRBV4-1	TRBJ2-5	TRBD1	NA	TGCGCCAGCAGCCGAGGGACAGGTAGAGAGACCCAGTACTTC	CASSRGTGRETQYF
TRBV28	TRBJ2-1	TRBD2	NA	TGTGCCAGCAGTTCCTCCGGAACTAGCGGGGGGCCATCGGGATACAATGAGCAGTTCTTC	CASSSSGTSGGPSGYNEQFF
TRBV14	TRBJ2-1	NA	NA	TGTGCCAGCAGCCCCCAGATGAGGGCCACCATTCGGGGTGAGCAGTTCTTC	CASSPQMRATIRGEQFF
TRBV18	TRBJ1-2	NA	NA	TGTGCCAGCTCACCACTCCAGGCGTACTATGGCTACACCTTC	CASSPLQAYYGYTF
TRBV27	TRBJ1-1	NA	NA	TGTGCCAGCAGTTTATCACGGCAGGGAGGAACTGAAGCTTTCTTT	CASSLSRQGGTEAFF
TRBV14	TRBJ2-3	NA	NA	TGTGCCAGCAGCCAATTACATCTAGCTCGAGGCACAGATACGCAGTATTTT	CASSQLHLARGTDTQYF
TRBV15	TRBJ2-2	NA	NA	TGTGCCACCAGCAGGCAACTCCAGAACACCGGGGAGCTGTTTTTT	CATSRQLQNTGELFF
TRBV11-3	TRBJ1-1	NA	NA	TGTGCCAGCAGCACGCCGGTAGGGGCTGAAGCTTTCTTT	CASSTPVGAEAFF
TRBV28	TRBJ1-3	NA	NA	TGTGCCAGCAGTCAAGATGCCGAGGGTGTGGTTAGCACCATATATTTT	CASSQDAEGVVSTIYF
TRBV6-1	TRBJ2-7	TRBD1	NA	TGTGCCAGCAGTGATACGAACGGACAGGCCGCTAGTGAGCAGTACTTC	CASSDTNGQAASEQYF
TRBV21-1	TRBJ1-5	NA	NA	TGTGCCAGCAGGGACAGGGGTGGGCCGAATCAGCCCCAGCATTTT	CASRDRGGPNQPQHF
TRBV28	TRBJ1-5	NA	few	TGTGCCAGCAGTCGGAGAGCCGATAGCAATCAGCCCCAGCATTTT	CASSRRADSNQPQHF
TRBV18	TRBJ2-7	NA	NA	TGTGCCAGCTCACCACGGGCCTATAGAGTACAGTACGAGCAGTACTTC	CASSPRAYRVQYEQYF
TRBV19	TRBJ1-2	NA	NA	TGTGCCAGTAGTATAAAACTAGACCGACCTTTAAACTATGGCTACACCTTC	CASSIKLDRPLNYGYTF
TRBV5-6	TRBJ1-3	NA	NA	TGTGCCAGCAGCTTTTCGGACATACGGGACACCATATATTTT	CASSFSDIRDTIYF
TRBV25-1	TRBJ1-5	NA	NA	TGTGCCAGCAGTGACAGGGGCAATCAGCCCCAGCATTTT	CASSDRGNQPQHF
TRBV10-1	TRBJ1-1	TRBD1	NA	TGCGCCAGCAGCAAGGGACAGAGGAACACTGAAGCTTTCTTT	CASSKGQRNTEAFF
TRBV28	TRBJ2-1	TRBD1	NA	TGTGCCAGCTTGACCGGGACAGGGGTAGATGAGCAGTTCTTC	CASLTGTGVDEQFF
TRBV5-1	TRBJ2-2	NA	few	TGCGCCAGCAGCTTACAGGACACCGGGGAGCTGTTTTTT	CASSLQDTGELFF
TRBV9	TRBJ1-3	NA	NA	TGTGCCAGCAGCGCAAGGTCGGGGACACCTCTTTCTGGAAACACCATATATTTT	CASSARSGTPLSGNTIYF
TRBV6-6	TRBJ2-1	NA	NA	TGTGCCAGCAGCCGGGAACCCATCCCGTTTTATAATGAGCAGTTCTTC	CASSREPIPFYNEQFF
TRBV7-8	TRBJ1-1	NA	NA	TGTGCCAGCAGCCTGACGACAGCTCAGAGGAGTGCCCCTGAAGCTTTCTTT	CASSLTTAQRSAPEAFF
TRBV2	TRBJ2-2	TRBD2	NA	TGTGCCAGCAGTGGGGGTCGGGGGGGAGGAAACACCGGGGAGCTGTTTTTT	CASSGGRGGGNTGELFF
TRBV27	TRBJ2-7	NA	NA	TGTGCCAGCAGTCCTAAGAGATGGAGGGAGCAGTACTTC	CASSPKRWREQYF
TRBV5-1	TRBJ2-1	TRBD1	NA	TGCGCCAGCAGCTTGCATAGGGACAGGGGTTCAAGCTCCTACAATGAGCAGTTCTTC	CASSLHRDRGSSSYNEQFF
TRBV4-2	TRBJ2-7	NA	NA	TGTGCCAGCAGCCACGAACCCCCGCGGGGGCCATACGAGCAGTACTTC	CASSHEPPRGPYEQYF
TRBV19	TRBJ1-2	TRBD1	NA	TGTGCCAGTAGTATTTCAATTGAGACAGGGGCCAACTATGGCTACACCTTC	CASSISIETGANYGYTF
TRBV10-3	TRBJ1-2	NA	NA	TGTGCCATCAGTGATGGGGACGGAGGGGACTACACCTTC	CAISDGDGGDYTF
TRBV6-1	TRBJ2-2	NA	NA	TGTGCCGGACGACTAGCCGGGGAGCTGTTTTTT	CAGRLAGELFF
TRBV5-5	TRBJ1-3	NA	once	TGTGCCAGCAGCCCGTCACGGATGGGCCAGGGAAGAAACACCATATATTTT	CASSPSRMGQGRNTIYF
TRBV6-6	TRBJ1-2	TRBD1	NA	TGTGCCAGCAGTTATCCGGGACAGGGAATCGGAGGCTACACCTTC	CASSYPGQGIGGYTF
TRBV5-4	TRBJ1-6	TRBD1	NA	TGTGCCAGCAGCTTTTCCGGGACAGGGGATTCACCCCTCCACTTT	CASSFSGTGDSPLHF
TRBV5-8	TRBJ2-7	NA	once	TGTGCCAGCAGCTTAGGCAGGCCCTACGAGCAGTACTTC	CASSLGRPYEQYF
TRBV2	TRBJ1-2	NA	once	TGTGCCACCTCCGACAGTAACTATGGCTACACCTTC	CATSDSNYGYTF
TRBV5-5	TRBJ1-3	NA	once	TGTGCCAGCAGCTTTCGGGGGGTTGGAAACACCATATATTTT	CASSFRGVGNTIYF
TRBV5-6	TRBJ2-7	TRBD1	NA	TGTGCCAGCAGCTCACCGGGACAGGGGACCAAAACCTCCTACGAGCAGTACTTC	CASSSPGQGTKTSYEQYF
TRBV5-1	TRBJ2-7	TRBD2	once	TGCGCCAGCAGCGGCGGGAGAAGGGGAGAGCAGTACTTC	CASSGGRRGEQYF
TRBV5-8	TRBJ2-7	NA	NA	TGTGCCAGCAGCTTCGGAAGAAGGAGCTCCTACGAGCAGTACTTC	CASSFGRRSSYEQYF
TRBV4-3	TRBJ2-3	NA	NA	TGCGCCAGCAGCCCGAGGGAGTTAGATACGCAGTATTTT	CASSPRELDTQYF
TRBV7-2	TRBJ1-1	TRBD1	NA	TGTGCCAGCAGGACTTCAGGGGGCCCCAACACTGAAGCTTTCTTT	CASRTSGGPNTEAFF
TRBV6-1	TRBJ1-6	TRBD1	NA	TGTGCCAGCAGTGTCCCCCCGCAGGGACAGGGAAATTCACCCCTCCACTTT	CASSVPPQGQGNSPLHF
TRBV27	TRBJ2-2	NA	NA	TGTGCCAGCAGTGTCACGTTGCCGGGGACCGGGGAGCTGTTTTTT	CASSVTLPGTGELFF